This TCR beta chain emerged from a study of human T cells and chemical hapten exposure. Study-level background: Each week of the roughly 22-week study, patients had diphenylcyclopropenone applied to the scalp. Patch tests applied 0.01% DPC to the upper back, read at 6 days.

Specified time point: patch test 2, 6 weeks after DPC sensitization. Treatment: therapeutic diphenylcyclopropenone sensitization with weekly scalp DPC. Samples of blood were obtained prior to the application of each patch test. This clonotype was recorded at least ten times. For the library, individual cDNA molecules each received unique molecular identifiers. TCRdb redid the calling of the RACE reads with MiXCR, one entry per CDR3 protein. The sample lists over 40,000 distinct CDR3 sequences; over 3% were seen once. The CDR3 extends over 15 amino acids. Germline CDR1 is DFQATT and CDR2 is SNEGSKA (reference sequence). Trimming at V came to 0 bases and at J to 3 bases, leaving 6 bases not matched to a gene.

Sample: whole blood, taken in connection with sensitization to the hapten diphenylcyclopropenone (DPC). The receptor's source is a man aged 35 to 55 with alopecia areata. Some clones in this sample may be carry-over from other donors' samples. The rearrangement links TRBV20-1 to TRBJ2-7; 9 positions match TRBD1. Here the CDR3 DNA reads TGCAGTGCTAGAGATCGTGGGACAGGGTTCTACGAGCAGTACTTC. This encodes CSARDRGTGFYEQYF.